Following are 9 T cell receptor beta chains from one sample sequenced in a study of long-term antiretroviral therapy in people with HIV. The authors ran the immunoSEQ assay, v3.0, at survey level. Assay: immunoSEQ multiplex PCR; the TCRdb copy retains only in-frame clones and omits some. The sample has 25,000 to 35,000 clones; about three quarters are singletons. The material sequenced was unsorted PBMCs, taken 3.1 years after starting antiretroviral therapy. These receptors all come from a woman in her fifties or sixties with HIV.

The genes are TRBV10-3 and TRBJ2-1; 8 positions agree with TRBD2. Trimming removed 0 bases from V and 4 bases from J; junction bases left unmatched: 2. The CDR3 is made up of 15 amino acids. In germline, CDR1 is ENHRY, CDR2 SYGVKD. This CDR3 is CAISESSSGYNEQFF. DNA for the CDR3: TGTGCCATCAGTGAGTCGTCTAGCGGGTACAATGAGCAGTTCTTC.

This rearrangement joins TRBV5-1 to TRBJ2-2; TRBD2 matches 8 bases. The CDR3 extends over 16 amino acids. From germline, CDR1 is SGHRS and CDR2 YFSETQ. The trim removed 1 base at V and 0 bases at J, leaving 2 bases unmatched. DNA for the CDR3: TGCGCCAGCAGCTTGACTAGCGGTACGAACACCGGGGAGCTGTTTTTT. Protein sequence: CASSLTSGTNTGELFF.

The CDR3 DNA sequence: TGTGCCAGCAGCGTCTCCGGGGGGAGCAATCAGCCCCAGCATTTT. Encoded protein: CASSVSGGSNQPQHF. The gene calls are TRBV2 and TRBJ1-5; possible D gene TRBD1, 5 bases. The V and J ends lost 6 bases and 1 base respectively, with 13 bases between them. The CDR3 sequence is 15 residues long. The V gene's germline CDR1 is SNHLY and CDR2 FYNNEI.

V usage is TRBV4-1 and J usage is TRBJ1-6, with 8 bases identical to TRBD1. The CDR3 has 21 amino acids. V was pared by 4 bases and J by 1 base, with 18 bases of the junction left unmatched. CDR1 is MGHRA and CDR2 is YSYEKL in the germline V gene. The CDR3 bases are TGCGCCAGCAGCCCCACACCCCAGGGGGCTGGATCGGTGTCCTATAATTCACCCCTCCACTTT. Its translation is CASSPTPQGAGSVSYNSPLHF.

This chain links TRBV9 with TRBJ1-6, with D uncertain. Germline V gives CDR1 SGDLS, CDR2 YYNGEE. The V and J ends lost 1 base and 2 bases respectively, with 10 bases between them. The CDR3 sequence is 16 residues long. CDR3 sequence (DNA): TGTGCCAGCAGCGTAACCGACGACCCCTATAATTCACCCCTCCACTTT. Its translation is CASSVTDDPYNSPLHF.

This chain uses TRBV2 with TRBJ1-4, with 7 positions matching TRBD1. Germline loops: CDR1 SNHLY, CDR2 FYNNEI. Trimming took 8 bases from V and 8 from J; bases not matched to a gene: 5. The CDR3 sequence is 12 residues long. The CDR3 DNA reads as TGTGCCAGCGACAGGGTCCGGGAAAAACTGTTTTTT. The encoded protein is CASDRVREKLFF.

The J gene is TRBJ2-5, the V gene TRBV9; 10 positions match TRBD2. There are 17 residues in the CDR3. The germline V gene encodes CDR1 SGDLS and CDR2 YYNGEE. Unmatched junction bases numbered 11, after V lost 4 bases and J lost 2 bases. The CDR3: CASSPERGGPKQETQYF. As DNA, the CDR3 is TGTGCCAGCAGCCCCGAGCGGGGGGGTCCCAAGCAAGAGACCCAGTACTTC.

The V gene is TRBV30, the J gene TRBJ2-7; D might be TRBD1 (5 bases). Deletions cut 0 bases from V and 7 bases from J, with 13 bases between. The CDR3 contains 13 residues. Germline CDR1 and CDR2: GTSNPN and SVGIG (reference sequence). The chain's CDR3 is CAWSVGRAKEQYV. In DNA form, the CDR3 reads TGTGCCTGGAGTGTGGGCAGGGCGAAAGAGCAGTACGTC.

This clone was found once. The rearrangement joins TRBV19 to TRBJ1-5, with 8 nucleotides matching TRBD1. Germline CDR1 reads LNHDA; CDR2 reads SQIVND (reference sequence). The J segment lost 7 bases and the V segment lost 3 bases, leaving 11 bases of the junction unmatched. The CDR3 contains 16 residues. The CDR3 here is CASSIATGAKGQPQHF. CDR3 nucleotide sequence: TGTGCCAGTAGTATTGCGACAGGGGCCAAGGGCCAGCCCCAGCATTTT.